The rows below give T cell receptor beta chains drawn from one sample of a study of Tregs in tolerant kidney transplant recipients. Only in-frame clones appear in the TCRdb table, and some are missing; sequencing was by immunoSEQ multiplex PCR. The data hold around 20,000 clones, with approximately 80% observed a single time. Source material: Tregs from blood. The receptors come from a human donor in good health. The conserved cysteine and the conserved F or W are not part of the CDR3 here. A clone size is listed for some rows: how often the clone was seen (once, few, many), or a class if it is expanded.

clone size: .; J gene: TRBJ2-7; V gene: TRBV19; CDR3 protein: ASSTSTATYEQY
clone size: .; J gene: TRBJ1-1; V gene: TRBV6-1; CDR3 protein: ASRGNQGWEAEAF
clone size: few; J gene: TRBJ1-4; V gene: TRBV15; CDR3 protein: ATSRQSGKLF
clone size: .; J gene: TRBJ2-7; V gene: TRBV7-9; CDR3 protein: ASSLGVNSYEQY
clone size: .; J gene: TRBJ1-1; V gene: TRBV7-2; CDR3 protein: ASSLAPGLDTEAF
clone size: few; J gene: TRBJ1-5; V gene: TRBV6-1; CDR3 protein: ASSEEGRSNQPQH
clone size: .; J gene: TRBJ2-5; V gene: TRBV7-9; CDR3 protein: ASSSWWGWANKETQY
clone size: .; J gene: TRBJ1-5; V gene: TRBV6-9; CDR3 protein: ASSPRGGRQPQH
clone size: .; J gene: TRBJ1-3; V gene: TRBV5-6; CDR3 protein: ASSLTHRSRGNTIY
clone size: .; J gene: TRBJ1-2; V gene: TRBV9; CDR3 protein: ASSVAEAGYGYT
clone size: .; J gene: TRBJ2-5; V gene: TRBV11-2; CDR3 protein: ASSPFRGETQY
clone size: .; J gene: TRBJ1-2; V gene: TRBV9; CDR3 protein: ASSVEPTGVNYGYT
clone size: .; J gene: TRBJ1-3; V gene: TRBV5-1; CDR3 protein: ASSLEGLKNTIY
clone size: .; J gene: TRBJ2-3; V gene: TRBV19; CDR3 protein: ASAGGTDTQY
clone size: .; J gene: TRBJ2-2; V gene: TRBV7-9; CDR3 protein: ASSPSGATGELF
clone size: .; J gene: TRBJ2-7; V gene: TRBV18; CDR3 protein: ASSPRHPYEQY
clone size: few; J gene: TRBJ1-2; V gene: TRBV30; CDR3 protein: AWSSRLRGYT
clone size: few; J gene: TRBJ2-7; V gene: TRBV6-1; CDR3 protein: ASTGSVLSYEQY
clone size: once; J gene: TRBJ1-1; V gene: TRBV9; CDR3 protein: ASTRTGRNTEAF
clone size: .; J gene: TRBJ2-7; V gene: TRBV14; CDR3 protein: ASSPLVWRAAVAGPGHEQY
clone size: .; J gene: TRBJ2-1; V gene: TRBV10-3; CDR3 protein: AISESGIGNEQF
clone size: .; J gene: TRBJ2-7; V gene: TRBV11-2; CDR3 protein: ASSPQRAYEQY
clone size: .; J gene: TRBJ2-1; V gene: TRBV6-5; CDR3 protein: ASSYRLAGGNEQF
clone size: once; J gene: TRBJ2-2; V gene: TRBV7-6; CDR3 protein: ASSSGGLSVYPGELF
clone size: .; J gene: TRBJ2-7; V gene: TRBV30; CDR3 protein: AWSVSGVWGQY
clone size: .; J gene: TRBJ2-3; V gene: TRBV2; CDR3 protein: ASKRQGAGDTQY
clone size: .; J gene: TRBJ2-1; V gene: TRBV6-1; CDR3 protein: ATKTSGFYNEQF
clone size: once; J gene: TRBJ2-1; V gene: TRBV19; CDR3 protein: ASSIWTGDNEQF
clone size: .; J gene: TRBJ2-5; V gene: TRBV6-6; CDR3 protein: ASRPLAGETQY
clone size: .; J gene: TRBJ2-3; V gene: TRBV6-5; CDR3 protein: ASSFIRGGDTQY
clone size: .; J gene: TRBJ1-1; V gene: TRBV7-9; CDR3 protein: ASSLRTGRTEAF
clone size: .; J gene: TRBJ1-1; V gene: TRBV10-3; CDR3 protein: AISEAGVGGAF
clone size: .; J gene: TRBJ2-3; V gene: TRBV7-9; CDR3 protein: ASSLTSGEDTQY
clone size: .; J gene: TRBJ2-7; V gene: TRBV2; CDR3 protein: ASRRIRGSEQY
clone size: .; J gene: TRBJ2-7; V gene: TRBV11-3; CDR3 protein: ASSLRTGGLYEQY
clone size: once; J gene: TRBJ2-7; V gene: TRBV18; CDR3 protein: ASSPRGGLQGYEQY
clone size: .; J gene: TRBJ2-3; V gene: TRBV4-1; CDR3 protein: ASSQDRTSGFTDTQY
clone size: .; J gene: TRBJ1-5; V gene: TRBV27; CDR3 protein: ASSLDPGTPWH
clone size: medium-sized; J gene: TRBJ1-1; V gene: TRBV9; CDR3 protein: ASSYTTNTEAF
clone size: .; J gene: TRBJ2-3; V gene: TRBV5-1; CDR3 protein: ASSLVGWGSGDTQY
clone size: .; J gene: TRBJ2-1; V gene: TRBV11-2; CDR3 protein: ASSRIALAGLWSYNEQF
clone size: .; J gene: TRBJ2-7; V gene: TRBV7-9; CDR3 protein: ASSLPRAGTGYYEQY
clone size: .; J gene: TRBJ2-3; V gene: TRBV28; CDR3 protein: ASSFADRFRAGNTQY
clone size: .; J gene: TRBJ2-3; V gene: TRBV18; CDR3 protein: ASSQAQTHDFTDTQY
clone size: once; J gene: TRBJ1-6; V gene: TRBV19; CDR3 protein: ASKASGSFTPLH
clone size: .; J gene: TRBJ1-2; V gene: TRBV13; CDR3 protein: ASSLGNRARGYYGYT
clone size: .; J gene: TRBJ2-3; V gene: TRBV4-2; CDR3 protein: ASSQAPDCVAGGADTQY
clone size: few; J gene: TRBJ2-3; V gene: TRBV6-1; CDR3 protein: AIQGFTDTQY
clone size: .; J gene: TRBJ1-1; V gene: TRBV19; CDR3 protein: ASSWGAPGTEAF
clone size: .; J gene: TRBJ2-7; V gene: TRBV6-5; CDR3 protein: ASSYSPGGEQY
clone size: few; J gene: TRBJ2-2; V gene: TRBV9; CDR3 protein: ASSAFPTGAYTGELF
clone size: .; J gene: TRBJ2-1; V gene: TRBV5-6; CDR3 protein: ASSFSGRDEYNEQF